These 13 T cell receptor beta chains were sequenced from one sample in a study of T cells in Graves' hyperthyroidism and ophthalmopathy. Amplified regions were TCR beta CDR3 sequences from RNA transcripts. The HTBI primer set was used in a first-round RT-PCR of the TCR CDR3. TCRdb reprocessed the multiplex PCR reads with MiXCR, giving one entry per CDR3 protein. The sample records around 380,000 distinct CDR3 sequences, roughly 13% being singletons. Sample: blood. These receptor sequences come from a man aged 25-40 years with Graves' hyperthyroidism that later progressed to Graves' ophthalmopathy.

This clonotype appeared many times. The chain links TRBV2 to TRBJ1-5; perhaps TRBD1 as D (6 bases). This CDR3 has 16 residues. Per germline, CDR1 SNHLY and CDR2 FYNNEI. V dropped 4 bases and J dropped 4 bases, with 17 bases sitting between them. In nucleotides, the CDR3 is TGTGCCAGCAGTGGGAGCGAGAGGACAGCGAATCAGCCCCAGCATTTT. Protein sequence: CASSGSERTANQPQHF.

This clonotype was seen more than once but under ten times. The chain combines TRBV29-1 with TRBJ2-7, with 10 nucleotides matching TRBD2. V gave up 6 bases and J gave up 0 bases; unmatched junction bases: 8. The length of the CDR3 is 15 residues. Germline CDR1 SQVTM, CDR2 ANQGSEA. This CDR3 reads CSVSGGDNFSYEQYF. As DNA, the CDR3 is TGCAGCGTCAGCGGGGGGGACAACTTCTCCTACGAGCAGTACTTC.

The V and J genes are TRBV7-9 and TRBJ1-2; tentative D call: TRBD1 (6 bases). The ends were cut back, 10 bases at V and 6 bases at J, with 30 bases in the middle. Germline V gives CDR1 SEHNR, CDR2 FQNEAQ (reference sequence). The CDR3 contains 17 residues. CDR3 residues: CATSGPWGGALSNGYTF. The DNA of the CDR3 is TGTGCCACCTCCGGACCGTGGGGGGGCGCTTTGAGCAATGGCTACACCTTC.

The rearrangement uses TRBV6-5 and TRBJ2-5; D is perhaps TRBD2 (6 bases). The germline V gene encodes CDR1 MNHEY and CDR2 SVGAGI. Trimming shortened V by 2 bases and J by 3 bases, and 16 bases separated the two germline ends. The CDR3 is made up of 16 amino acids. The CDR3 region is CASSYGDCAPKETQYF. In DNA, the CDR3 is TGTGCCAGCAGTTACGGGGACTGCGCCCCCAAAGAGACCCAGTACTTC.

This clonotype was found many times. The chain has TRBV30 and TRBJ1-5; D possibly corresponds to TRBD1 (5 bases). Trimming took off 2 bases at V and 4 bases at J, with 15 bases between the two ends. This CDR3 is built from 15 residues. CDR1 is GTSNPN and CDR2 is SVGIG in the germline V gene (reference sequence). CDR3 coding DNA: TGTGCCTGGAGTCTCGGGACGGCGGGGAATCAGCCCCAGCATTTT. Translation gives CAWSLGTAGNQPQHF. Full variable domain (rest looked up from reference TRBV30 and TRBJ1-5): SQTIHQWPATLVQPVGSPLSLECTVEGTSNPNLYWYRQAAGRGLQLLFYSVGIGQISSEVPQNLSASRPQDRQFILSSKKLLLSDSGFYLCAWSLGTAGNQPQHFGDGTRLSIL.

This clonotype has at least ten counts. The gene calls are TRBV12-5 and TRBJ2-7, with D possibly matching TRBD1 (6 bases). Between the trimmed V and J ends, which lost 6 bases and 3 bases, there was a span of 12 bases. This CDR3 is built from 13 residues. Germline assignment: CDR1 LGHNT and CDR2 FRNRAP. The CDR3 DNA sequence: TGTGCTAGTGGGAACCGGGACAACTACGAGCAGTACTTC. Encoded protein: CASGNRDNYEQYF.

This clonotype was detected ten times or more. The J gene is TRBJ2-1, the V gene TRBV11-3; tentative D call: TRBD1 (6 bases). Trimming cost V 1 base and J 7 bases, with 11 bases left between them. The V gene's germline CDR1 is SGHNT and CDR2 YENEEA. The CDR3 sequence is 14 residues long. This chain's CDR3 is CASSLGGPWNEQFF. Written as DNA, the CDR3 is TGTGCCAGCAGCTTAGGGGGGCCATGGAATGAGCAGTTCTTC.

This clonotype was seen more than once but under ten times. The genes are TRBV29-1 and TRBJ2-7; TRBD1 aligns across 7 bases. V gave up 4 bases and J gave up 7 bases; unmatched junction bases: 4. The V gene's germline CDR1 is SQVTM and CDR2 ANQGSEA. The CDR3 spans 11 residues. DNA for the CDR3: TGCAGCGTTGGACAGGGTCGAGAGCAGTACTTC. Its protein is CSVGQGREQYF.

This clonotype was detected many times. The chain is built from TRBV7-2 and TRBJ1-6; a possible D gene is TRBD1 (5 bases). Trimming pared 5 bases from V and 6 bases from J, leaving 14 bases between. The CDR3 spans 15 residues. Germline assignment: CDR1 SGHTA and CDR2 FQGNSA. CDR3 amino acids: CASSRGGGTNSPLHF. In DNA form, the CDR3 reads TGTGCCAGCAGCCGCGGCGGGGGGACTAATTCACCCCTCCACTTT.

V is TRBV3-1 and J is TRBJ2-3, with D hard to call. The V gene's germline CDR1 is LGHDT and CDR2 YNNKEL (reference sequence). V was clipped by 0 bases and J by 5 bases, with 3 bases between them. The CDR3 extends over 12 amino acids. CDR3: CASSQERDTQYF. The DNA for the CDR3 is TGTGCCAGCAGCCAAGAGAGAGATACGCAGTATTTT.

The chain couples TRBV28 to TRBJ2-3; TRBD2 agrees at 10 bases. This CDR3 contains 14 residues. Germline trimming cut 7 bases from V and 4 bases from J; bases unmatched to any gene: 5. From germline, CDR1 is MDHEN and CDR2 SYDVKM. The CDR3 loop is CASTRSGGADTQYF. The CDR3 DNA reads TGTGCCAGCACCCGGAGCGGGGGGGCAGATACGCAGTATTTT.

This clonotype was found many times. The genes are TRBV12-3 or TRBV12-4 and TRBJ2-1; D might be TRBD1 (5 bases). The CDR3 is made up of 13 amino acids. The V gene lost 3 bases and the J gene lost 10 bases, with 13 bases spanning the gap. As DNA, the CDR3 is TGTGCCAGCAGTTTCTCAGGGATTGGGGAGCAGTTCTTC. It specifies CASSFSGIGEQFF.

This clonotype has a count of ten or more. The chain employs TRBV6-1 and TRBJ2-3, with 11 bases fitting TRBD2. CDR1 is MNHNS, CDR2 SASEGT, per germline. V was pared by 4 bases and J by 0 bases, with 3 bases of the junction left unmatched. The CDR3 loop spans 16 amino acids. CDR3 in amino acids: CASSVGTSGSTDTQYF. Written as DNA, the CDR3 is TGTGCCAGCAGTGTTGGGACTAGCGGCAGCACAGATACGCAGTATTTT.